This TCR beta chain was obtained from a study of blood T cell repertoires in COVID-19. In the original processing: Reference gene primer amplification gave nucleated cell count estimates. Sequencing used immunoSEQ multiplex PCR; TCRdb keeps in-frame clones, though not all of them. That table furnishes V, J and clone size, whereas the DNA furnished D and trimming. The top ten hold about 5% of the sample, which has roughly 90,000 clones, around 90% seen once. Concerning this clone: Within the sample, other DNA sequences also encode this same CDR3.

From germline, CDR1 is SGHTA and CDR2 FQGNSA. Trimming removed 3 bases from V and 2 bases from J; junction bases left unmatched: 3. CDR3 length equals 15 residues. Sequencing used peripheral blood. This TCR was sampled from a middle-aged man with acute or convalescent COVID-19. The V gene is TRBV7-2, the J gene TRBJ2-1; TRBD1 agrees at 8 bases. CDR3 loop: CASSFSGGAYNEQFF. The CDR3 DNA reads TGTGCCAGCAGCTTCTCAGGGGGCGCCTACAATGAGCAGTTCTTC.